Shown below are 12 T cell receptor beta chains from a single sample sequenced in a study of blood T cell repertoires in COVID-19. Assay used: immunoSEQ multiplex PCR; TCRdb lists only in-frame clones, some missing. This table has nearly 40,000 clones, just under 80% appearing once. Specimen: peripheral blood. The receptors stem from an elderly man with active or convalescent COVID-19.

The V and J genes are TRBV30 and TRBJ2-1, with 7 nucleotides matching TRBD2. J gave up 4 bases and V 3 bases, and 15 bases lay outside the gene matches. Germline V CDR1 and CDR2: GTSNPN, SVGIG (reference sequence). The CDR3 sequence is 17 residues long. The CDR3 coding sequence is TGTGCCTGGAGATCGGGACTATGGCGGAGGGGATACAATGAGCAGTTCTTC. This codes for CAWRSGLWRRGYNEQFF.

The chain combines TRBV28 with TRBJ2-7; TRBD2 matches at 15 bases. Per germline, CDR1 MDHEN and CDR2 SYDVKM. CDR3 length: 21 residues. V lost 6 bases to trimming and J lost 0 bases; unmatched junction nucleotides: 18. The CDR3 here is CASRSPPRQGGLAGGSYEQYF. The CDR3 DNA is TGTGCCAGCAGATCTCCCCCCAGACAGGGGGGACTAGCGGGAGGCTCCTACGAGCAGTACTTC.

The chain combines TRBV19 with TRBJ2-6, with a weak D call TRBD2 (6 bases). The germline V and J ends were trimmed by 2 bases and 2 bases, with 7 bases remaining between them. This CDR3 spans 15 amino acids. CDR1 and CDR2 from the germline V gene are LNHDA and SQIVND (reference sequence). The DNA of the CDR3 is TGTGCCAGTAGTATAAAGCGGGCTGGGGCCAACGTCCTGACTTTC. Its translation: CASSIKRAGANVLTF.

This clone was detected only a few times. V usage is TRBV9 and J usage is TRBJ2-7, with 8 nucleotides matching TRBD2. Germline-derived CDR1 and CDR2 are SGDLS and YYNGEE. V was clipped by 3 bases and J by 3 bases; unmatched bases: 5. The CDR3 extends over 14 amino acids. The CDR3 is CASSGGLVDYEQYF. CDR3 coding DNA: TGTGCCAGCAGCGGGGGACTAGTGGACTACGAGCAGTACTTC.

The chain links TRBV5-6 to TRBJ1-1; TRBD1 might be the D (5 bases). The CDR3 consists of 17 residues. Trimming removed 4 bases at V and 0 bases at J, with 19 bases between. Germline CDR1 and CDR2: SGHDT and YYEEEE. The CDR3 loop is CASSPSWGVEVNTEAFF. The CDR3 DNA is TGTGCCAGCAGCCCTAGTTGGGGGGTTGAGGTGAACACTGAAGCTTTCTTT.

The chain has TRBV11-2 and TRBJ2-3, with 12 bases that match TRBD2. The V segment lost 4 bases and the J segment 1 base; nucleotides outside the gene matches: 0. The V gene's germline CDR1 is SGHAT and CDR2 FQNNGV. This CDR3 has 15 residues. The CDR3 protein is CASSWTSGGTDTQYF. In nucleotides, the CDR3 is TGTGCCAGCAGCTGGACTAGCGGGGGCACAGATACGCAGTATTTT.

The rearrangement joins TRBV27 to TRBJ2-6; D perhaps matches TRBD1 (6 bases). Germline assignment: CDR1 MNHEY and CDR2 SMNVEV (reference sequence). The CDR3 extends over 16 amino acids. The V end lost 6 bases, the J end lost 0 bases, and 12 bases lay between the germline ends. CDR3 residues: CASRRNRDSGANVLTF. CDR3 bases: TGTGCCAGCAGGCGAAACAGGGACTCTGGGGCCAACGTCCTGACTTTC.

The CDR3 region has the DNA TGCGCCAGCAGCTTGGTTCGGACTCCCAGTCCCAATGAGCAGTTCTTC. This encodes CASSLVRTPSPNEQFF. The chain recombines TRBV5-1 with TRBJ2-1; a weak D match, TRBD2 (5 bases). This CDR3 spans 16 amino acids. V lost 0 bases and J lost 6, with 16 bases in between. The germline V gene has CDR1 SGHRS and CDR2 YFSETQ.

The chain couples TRBV10-3 to TRBJ2-5; D possibly corresponds to TRBD2 (7 bases). Per germline, CDR1 ENHRY and CDR2 SYGVKD. The CDR3 runs to 14 residues. The germline V and J ends were trimmed by 7 bases and 1 base, with 13 bases remaining between them. The DNA of the CDR3 is TGTGCCATCAACGAGGGGGGGGCCCAAGAGACCCAGTACTTC. As protein: CAINEGGAQETQYF.

About this clone itself: Other DNA sequences in the sample encode the same CDR3. This CDR3 reads CASSSETGGYNEQFF. CDR3 sequence (DNA): TGTGCCAGCAGTTCAGAAACAGGGGGGTACAATGAGCAGTTCTTC. V usage is TRBV28 and J usage is TRBJ2-1, with 8 bases identical to TRBD1. The CDR3 extends over 15 amino acids. J was trimmed by 4 bases and V by 4 bases; bases with no gene match: 6. The germline V gene has CDR1 MDHEN and CDR2 SYDVKM.

The sample holds a few counts of this clone. The chain has TRBV28 and TRBJ2-7; 10 bases align to TRBD1. CDR1 and CDR2 (germline): MDHEN, SYDVKM. Trimming cost V 1 base and J 2 bases; bases outside gene matches: 8. This CDR3 has 17 residues. CDR3 nucleotide sequence: TGTGCCAGCAGTTTATCCTCCGGGACAGGGGACCCCTACGAGCAGTACTTC. It specifies CASSLSSGTGDPYEQYF.

V usage is TRBV7-6 and J usage is TRBJ1-5; D unresolved. Looked up from germline, CDR1 is SGHVS and CDR2 is FNYEAQ. V was trimmed by 5 bases and J by 0 bases, leaving 11 bases between them. The CDR3 totals 15 residues. CDR3 in amino acids: CASSLSGLSNQPQHF. The CDR3 DNA is TGTGCCAGCAGCCTAAGCGGACTTAGCAATCAGCCCCAGCATTTT.